The present TCR beta chain was sequenced within a study of T cell responses to AZD1222 COVID-19 vaccine. Study-level findings and limits: White British donors predominated, females outnumbered males, and clonal diversity was possibly underestimated. In the spike-specific TCR repertoire, nearly half reportedly target unmutated variant regions.

Produced via immunoSEQ multiplex PCR; TCRdb's table is partial and in-frame only. The profile shows 140,000 to 150,000 clones, roughly 89% of them singletons. Germline CDR1 MGHRA, CDR2 YSYEKL. This CDR3 has 14 residues. Details on this clone: What it recognizes is unknown. Germline and junction disagree at one end, which may indicate a read error.

V is TRBV4-1 and J is TRBJ1-4; D may be TRBD1 (6 bases). The source of this sequence is an adult who received the AZD1222 COVID-19 vaccine. Sequenced material: peripheral blood, taken 28 days after the second AZD1222 dose. The CDR3 reads CASRQAGDDEKLFF. CDR3 coding DNA: TGCGCCAGCAGACAAGCAGGGGACGATGAAAAACTGTTTTTT.